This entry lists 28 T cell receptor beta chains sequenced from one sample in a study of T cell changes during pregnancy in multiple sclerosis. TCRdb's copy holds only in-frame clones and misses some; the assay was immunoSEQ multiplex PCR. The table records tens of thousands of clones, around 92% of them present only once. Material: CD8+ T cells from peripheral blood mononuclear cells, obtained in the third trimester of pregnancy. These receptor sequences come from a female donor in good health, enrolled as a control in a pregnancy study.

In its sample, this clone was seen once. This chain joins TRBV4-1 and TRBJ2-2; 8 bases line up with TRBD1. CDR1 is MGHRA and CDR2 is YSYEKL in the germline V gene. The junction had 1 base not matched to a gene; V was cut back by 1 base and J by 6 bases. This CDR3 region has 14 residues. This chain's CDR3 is CASSQGTGSGELFF. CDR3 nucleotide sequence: TGCGCCAGCAGCCAAGGGACAGGGTCCGGGGAGCTGTTTTTT.

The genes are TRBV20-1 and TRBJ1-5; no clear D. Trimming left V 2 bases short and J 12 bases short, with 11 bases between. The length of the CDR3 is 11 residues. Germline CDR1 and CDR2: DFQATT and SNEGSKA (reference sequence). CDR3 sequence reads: CSARNTGDQHF. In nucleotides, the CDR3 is TGCAGTGCTAGAAATACCGGGGACCAGCATTTT.

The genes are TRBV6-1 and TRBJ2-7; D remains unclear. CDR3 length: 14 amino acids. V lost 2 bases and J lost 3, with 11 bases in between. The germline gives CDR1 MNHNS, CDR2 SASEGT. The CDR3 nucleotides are TGTGCCAGCAGTGAATCAGGCCAGTTCTACGAGCAGTACTTC. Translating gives CASSESGQFYEQYF.

The CDR3 nucleotides are TGTGCCACCGGGCCAGGGGCCTACGAGCAGTACTTC. As protein: CATGPGAYEQYF. The chain is built from TRBV7-9 and TRBJ2-7, with D possibly matching TRBD1 (6 bases). The germline V and J ends were trimmed by 10 bases and 2 bases, with 12 bases remaining between them. Germline lookup yields CDR1 SEHNR and CDR2 FQNEAQ (reference sequence). The CDR3 length is 12 residues.

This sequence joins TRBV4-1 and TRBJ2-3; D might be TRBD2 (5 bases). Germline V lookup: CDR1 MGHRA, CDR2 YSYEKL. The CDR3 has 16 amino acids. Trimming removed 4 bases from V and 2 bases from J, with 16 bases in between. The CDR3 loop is CASSLIGSGYTDTQYF. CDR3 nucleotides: TGCGCCAGCAGCCTCATAGGGAGCGGATACACAGATACGCAGTATTTT.

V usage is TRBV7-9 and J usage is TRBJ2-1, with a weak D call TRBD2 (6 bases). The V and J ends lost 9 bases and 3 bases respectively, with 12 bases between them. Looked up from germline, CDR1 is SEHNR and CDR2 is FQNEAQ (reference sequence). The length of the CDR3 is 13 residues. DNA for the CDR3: TGTGCCAGTGTTATCGGGGGCTACAATGAGCAGTTCTTC. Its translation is CASVIGGYNEQFF.

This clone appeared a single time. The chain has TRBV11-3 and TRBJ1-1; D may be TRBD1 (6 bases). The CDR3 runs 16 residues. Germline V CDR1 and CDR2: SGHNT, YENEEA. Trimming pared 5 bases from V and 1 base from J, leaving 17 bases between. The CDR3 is CASSRPQGSANTEAFF. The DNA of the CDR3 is TGTGCCAGCAGCCGACCTCAGGGGAGTGCGAACACTGAAGCTTTCTTT.

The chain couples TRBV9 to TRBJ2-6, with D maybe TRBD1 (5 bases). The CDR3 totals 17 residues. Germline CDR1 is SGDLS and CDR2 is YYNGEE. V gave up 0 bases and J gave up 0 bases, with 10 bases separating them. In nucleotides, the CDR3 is TGTGCCAGCAGCGTAGACAGGAGAAACTCTGGGGCCAACGTCCTGACTTTC. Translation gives CASSVDRRNSGANVLTF.

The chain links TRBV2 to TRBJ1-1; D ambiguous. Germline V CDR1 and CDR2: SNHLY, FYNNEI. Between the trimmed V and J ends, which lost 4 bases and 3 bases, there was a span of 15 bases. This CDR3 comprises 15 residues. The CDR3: CASSGLRSTYTEAFF. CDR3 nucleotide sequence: TGTGCCAGCAGTGGCCTCCGGTCAACCTACACTGAAGCTTTCTTT.

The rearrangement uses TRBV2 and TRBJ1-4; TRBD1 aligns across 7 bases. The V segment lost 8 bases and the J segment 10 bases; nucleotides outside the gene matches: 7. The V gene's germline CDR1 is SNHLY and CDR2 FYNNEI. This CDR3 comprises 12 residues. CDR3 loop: CASLAQGVKLFF. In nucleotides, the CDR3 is TGTGCCAGCCTCGCCCAGGGGGTAAAACTGTTTTTT. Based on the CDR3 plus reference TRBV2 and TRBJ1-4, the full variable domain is EPEVTQTPSHQVTQMGQEVILRCVPISNHLYFYWYRQILGQKVEFLVSFYNNEISEKSEIFDDQFSVERPDGSNFTLKIRSTKLEDSAMYFCASLAQGVKLFFGSGTQLSVL.

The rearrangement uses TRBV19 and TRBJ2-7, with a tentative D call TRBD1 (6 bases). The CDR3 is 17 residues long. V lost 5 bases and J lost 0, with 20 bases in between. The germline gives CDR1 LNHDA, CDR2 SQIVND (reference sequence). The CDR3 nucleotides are TGTGCCAGTAGTGTGGATCTTGTGGGGGCCCTCTCCTACGAGCAGTACTTC. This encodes CASSVDLVGALSYEQYF.

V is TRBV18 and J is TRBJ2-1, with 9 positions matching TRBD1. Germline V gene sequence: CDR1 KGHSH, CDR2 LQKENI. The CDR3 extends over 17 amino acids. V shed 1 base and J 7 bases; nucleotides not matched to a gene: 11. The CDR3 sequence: CASSPRQGVYRGNEQFF. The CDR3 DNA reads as TGTGCCAGCTCACCACGACAGGGGGTCTACCGGGGGAATGAGCAGTTCTTC.

The CDR3 spells CASSPPPGTASYEQYF. CDR3 nucleotide sequence: TGTGCCAGCTCACCACCGCCGGGGACAGCCTCCTACGAGCAGTACTTC. The rearrangement uses TRBV18 and TRBJ2-7, with TRBD1 matching over 7 bases. The CDR3 has 16 amino acids. V lost 0 bases, J lost 0 bases, and 5 bases stayed unmatched. Germline loops: CDR1 KGHSH, CDR2 LQKENI.

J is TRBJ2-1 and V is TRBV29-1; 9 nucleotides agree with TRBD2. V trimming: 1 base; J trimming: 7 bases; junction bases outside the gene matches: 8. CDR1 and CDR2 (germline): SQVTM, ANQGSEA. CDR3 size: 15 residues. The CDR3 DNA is TGCAGCGTTGAAGGGACTAGCGTCTTTCGGAATGAGCAGTTCTTC. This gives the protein CSVEGTSVFRNEQFF.

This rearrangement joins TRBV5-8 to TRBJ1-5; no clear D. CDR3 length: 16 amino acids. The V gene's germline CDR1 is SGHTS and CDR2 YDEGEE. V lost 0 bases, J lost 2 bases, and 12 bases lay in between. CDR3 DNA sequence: TGTGCCAGCAGCTTGGAGGCAGACTTCGGCAATCAGCCCCAGCATTTT. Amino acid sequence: CASSLEADFGNQPQHF.

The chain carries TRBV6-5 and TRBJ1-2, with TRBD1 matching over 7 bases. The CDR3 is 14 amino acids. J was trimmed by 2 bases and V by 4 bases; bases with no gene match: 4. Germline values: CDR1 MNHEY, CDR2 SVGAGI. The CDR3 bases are TGTGCCAGCAGTTCCACGGACAGGAACTATGGCTACACCTTC. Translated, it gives CASSSTDRNYGYTF.

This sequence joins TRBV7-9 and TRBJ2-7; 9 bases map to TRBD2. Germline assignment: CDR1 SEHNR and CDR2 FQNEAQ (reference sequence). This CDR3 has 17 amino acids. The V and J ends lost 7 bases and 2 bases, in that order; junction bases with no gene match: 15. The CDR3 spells CASNPPAPASGAYEQYF. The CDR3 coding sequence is TGTGCCAGCAACCCCCCAGCCCCAGCTAGCGGGGCCTACGAGCAGTACTTC.

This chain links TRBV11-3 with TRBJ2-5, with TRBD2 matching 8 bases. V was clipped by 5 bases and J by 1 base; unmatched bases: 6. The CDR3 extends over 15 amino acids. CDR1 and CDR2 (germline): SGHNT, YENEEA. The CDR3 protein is CASSHLAGTQETQYF. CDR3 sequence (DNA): TGTGCCAGCAGCCACCTAGCGGGCACCCAAGAGACCCAGTACTTC.

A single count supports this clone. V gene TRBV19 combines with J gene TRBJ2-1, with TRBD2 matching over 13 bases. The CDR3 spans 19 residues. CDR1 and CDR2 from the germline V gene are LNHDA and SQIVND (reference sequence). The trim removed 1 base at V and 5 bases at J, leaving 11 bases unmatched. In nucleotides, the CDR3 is TGTGCCAGTAGTATAGTTGGCAGACTCGGGACTAGCGGGGACAATGAGCAGTTCTTC. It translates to CASSIVGRLGTSGDNEQFF. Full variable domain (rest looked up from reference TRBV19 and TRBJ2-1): DGGITQSPKYLFRKEGQNVTLSCEQNLNHDAMYWYRQDPGQGLRLIYYSQIVNDFQKGDIAEGYSVSREKKESFPLTVTSAQKNPTAFYLCASSIVGRLGTSGDNEQFFGPGTRLTVL.

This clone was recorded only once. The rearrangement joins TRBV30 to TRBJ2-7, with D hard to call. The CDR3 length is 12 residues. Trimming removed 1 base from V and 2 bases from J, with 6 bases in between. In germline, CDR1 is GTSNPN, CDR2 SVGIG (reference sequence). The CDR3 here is CAWSAMAYEQYF. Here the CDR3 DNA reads TGTGCCTGGAGTGCTATGGCCTACGAGCAGTACTTC.

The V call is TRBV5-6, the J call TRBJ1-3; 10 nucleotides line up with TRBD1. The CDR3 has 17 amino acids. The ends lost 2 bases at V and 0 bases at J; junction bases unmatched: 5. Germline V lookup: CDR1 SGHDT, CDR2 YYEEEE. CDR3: CASSLRDRGLSGNTIYF. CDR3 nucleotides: TGTGCCAGCAGCTTAAGGGACAGGGGACTCTCTGGAAACACCATATATTTT.

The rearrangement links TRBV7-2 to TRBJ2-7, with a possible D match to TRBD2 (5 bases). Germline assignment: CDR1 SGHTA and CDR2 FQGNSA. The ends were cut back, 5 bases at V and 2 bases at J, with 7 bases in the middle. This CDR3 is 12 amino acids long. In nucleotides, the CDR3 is TGTGCCAGCAGCACGGAGGCCTACGAGCAGTACTTC. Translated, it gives CASSTEAYEQYF.

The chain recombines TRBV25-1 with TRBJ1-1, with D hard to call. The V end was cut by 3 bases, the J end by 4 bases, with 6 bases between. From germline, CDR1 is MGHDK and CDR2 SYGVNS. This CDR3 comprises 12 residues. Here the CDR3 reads CASSEASTEAFF. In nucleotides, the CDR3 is TGTGCCAGCAGTGAGGCCAGCACTGAAGCTTTCTTT.

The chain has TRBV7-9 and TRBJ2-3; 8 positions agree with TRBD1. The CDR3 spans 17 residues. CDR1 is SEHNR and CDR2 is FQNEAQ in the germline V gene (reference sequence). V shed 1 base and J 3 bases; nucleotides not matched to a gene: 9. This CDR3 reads CASSLDRGYGKTDTQYF. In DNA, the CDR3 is TGTGCCAGCAGCTTAGACAGGGGGTACGGAAAAACAGATACGCAGTATTTT.

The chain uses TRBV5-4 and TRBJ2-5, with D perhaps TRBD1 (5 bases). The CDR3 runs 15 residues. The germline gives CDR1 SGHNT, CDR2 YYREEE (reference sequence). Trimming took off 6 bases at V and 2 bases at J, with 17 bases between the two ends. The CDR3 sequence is CASTSGAVAQETQYF. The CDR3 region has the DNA TGTGCCAGCACCAGTGGGGCCGTCGCGCAAGAGACCCAGTACTTC.

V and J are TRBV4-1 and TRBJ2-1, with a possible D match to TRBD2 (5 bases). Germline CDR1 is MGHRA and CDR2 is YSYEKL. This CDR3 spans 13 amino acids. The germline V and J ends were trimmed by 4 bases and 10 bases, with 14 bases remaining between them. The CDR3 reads CASSPGYFNEQFF. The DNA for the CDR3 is TGCGCCAGCAGCCCGGGATACTTTAACGAGCAGTTCTTC.

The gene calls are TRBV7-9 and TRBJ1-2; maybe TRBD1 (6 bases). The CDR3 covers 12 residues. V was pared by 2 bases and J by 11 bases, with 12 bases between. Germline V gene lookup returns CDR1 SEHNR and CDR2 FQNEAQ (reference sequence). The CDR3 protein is CASSLMGAGYTF. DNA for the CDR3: TGTGCCAGCAGCTTAATGGGGGCGGGTTACACCTTC.

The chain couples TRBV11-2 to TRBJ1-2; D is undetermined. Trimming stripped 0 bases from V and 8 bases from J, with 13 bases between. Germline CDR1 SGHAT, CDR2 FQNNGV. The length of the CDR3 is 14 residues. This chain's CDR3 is CASSLDPGGMGYTF. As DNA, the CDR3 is TGTGCCAGCAGCTTAGATCCGGGAGGAATGGGCTACACCTTC.